This TCR beta chain emerged from a study of cytomegalovirus exposure and HLA in healthy donors. PCR involved 60 Vbeta and 13 Jbeta primers. Methods used by the authors: A later analysis tallied some 84 million unique TCR beta chains, about 11 million of them shared. Sequencing was performed with immunoSEQ multiplex PCR; in TCRdb, only in-frame clones are kept and a portion is missing. D and trimming were read from the DNA, whereas the V and J calls and clone size are those reported in that table. Of around 150,000 clones in the sample, around two thirds are singletons; the top ten hold roughly 1.4%. This clone appeared a single time. Its antigen is still unknown. General study points: Differences between HLA loci emerged in a later analysis of TCR association rates, with DRB1 most and HLA-C fewest.

V dropped 5 bases and J dropped 2 bases, with 15 bases sitting between them. The CDR3 sequence is 15 residues long. In germline, CDR1 is MNHEY, CDR2 SVGAGI. Sequencing was performed on PBMCs. This TCR came from a man aged 50 to 59 in good health and CMV-seronegative. The chain uses TRBV6-5 and TRBJ1-2, with D possibly being TRBD1 (6 bases). The CDR3 DNA follows: TGTGCCAGCAGTGCATTGACAGGATGGAACTATGGCTACACCTTC. The encoded protein is CASSALTGWNYGYTF.